These 31 T cell receptor beta chains were all obtained from the same sample, sequenced in a study of regulatory T cells in long-lasting Graves disease. Arm-PCR of CDR3 regions and iRepertoire HTBI primers were used to build TCR beta libraries. Each CDR3 protein is one row after TCRdb ran MiXCR on the multiplex PCR reads. The table has 250,000 to 300,000 distinct CDR3 sequences, about 20% seen once. Time point noted: newly diagnosed GD, antithyroid drugs for less than 3 months. From RNA extracted from PBMCs, the TCR library was made. The sample was also linked to a second study, of T cells in Graves' hyperthyroidism and ophthalmopathy.

This specimen was peripheral blood mononuclear cells (PBMCs), taken at new diagnosis, from a patient treated with antithyroid drugs. These receptors were obtained from a woman aged 30 to 39 with Graves disease.

This clonotype was recorded many times. The V gene is TRBV9, the J gene TRBJ2-5, with D perhaps being TRBD1 or TRBD2 (5 bases each). Germline CDR1 reads SGDLS; CDR2 reads YYNGEE. The V end lost 3 bases, the J end lost 2 bases, and 11 bases lay between the germline ends. The CDR3 has 14 residues. CDR3 nucleotide sequence: TGTGCCAGCAGCGGAATGGGGGTTCAAGAGACCCAGTACTTC. This encodes CASSGMGVQETQYF.

The sample holds many counts of this clonotype. The chain is built from TRBV7-2 and TRBJ1-2; D is uncertain. The V end was cut by 1 base, the J end by 5 bases, with 14 bases between. In germline, CDR1 is SGHTA, CDR2 FQGNSA. The CDR3 loop spans 15 amino acids. The CDR3: CASSLGVEFGYGYTF. In DNA form, the CDR3 reads TGTGCCAGCAGCTTAGGAGTGGAGTTTGGGTATGGCTACACCTTC.

This clonotype was detected only a few times. The V gene is TRBV6-1, the J gene TRBJ1-1, with TRBD1 matching 9 bases. The CDR3 is 16 amino acids. The V and J ends lost 5 bases and 5 bases, in that order; junction bases with no gene match: 12. CDR1 is MNHNS, CDR2 SASEGT, per germline. The CDR3, as DNA: TGTGCCAGCAGTCCCGCGAGACAGGGGGGGGGGACTGAAGCTTTCTTT. Protein sequence: CASSPARQGGGTEAFF.

This clonotype has at least ten counts. CDR3 DNA sequence: TGTGCCAGCAGCCAAGGACTAGCGGGGGGTCAAGAGACCCAGTACTTC. Protein sequence: CASSQGLAGGQETQYF. The chain employs TRBV7-3 and TRBJ2-5; 14 bases agree with TRBD2. This CDR3 has 16 residues. Germline CDR1 and CDR2: SGHTA and FQGTGA. Trimming removed 5 bases from V and 2 bases from J; junction bases left unmatched: 4.

This clonotype was observed at least ten times. The chain recombines TRBV7-3 with TRBJ1-1, with TRBD1 matching over 7 bases. This CDR3 spans 15 amino acids. In germline, CDR1 is SGHTA, CDR2 FQGTGA. Trimming removed 2 bases from V and 4 bases from J; junction bases left unmatched: 7. CDR3 amino acids: CASSLEGGRATEAFF. CDR3 sequence (DNA): TGTGCCAGCAGCTTAGAAGGGGGCCGGGCCACTGAAGCTTTCTTT.

Remarks on this clonotype: This likely reflects a read error, since a far larger clone is one base away. CDR3 DNA: TGTGCCAGCAGCGGCGGGACAGTGGGCGAGCAGTTCTTC. Protein product: CASSGGTVGEQFF. This rearrangement joins TRBV11-2 to TRBJ2-1; a weak D match, TRBD1 (7 bases). From germline, CDR1 is SGHAT and CDR2 FQNNGV. The CDR3 is 13 amino acids. Trimming pared 5 bases from V and 10 bases from J, leaving 15 bases between.

The genes are TRBV3-1 and TRBJ1-1, with D possibly matching TRBD1 (6 bases). The CDR3 totals 15 residues. Germline CDR1 reads LGHDT; CDR2 reads YNNKEL (reference sequence). The V end lost 4 bases, the J end lost 1 base, and 13 bases lay between the germline ends. The CDR3 sequence: CASSLVLGGNTEAFF. In nucleotides, the CDR3 is TGTGCCAGCAGCCTCGTTCTAGGGGGGAACACTGAAGCTTTCTTT.

This clonotype was observed many times. The chain has TRBV12-3 or TRBV12-4 and TRBJ1-2; D is undetermined. The CDR3 is made up of 14 amino acids. Trimming took 5 bases from V and 4 from J, leaving 14 bases between them. The CDR3 DNA reads as TGTGCCAGCAGTACAAGGCTCCCTCCCTATGGCTACACCTTC. Its translation: CASSTRLPPYGYTF.

This clonotype was seen many times. This chain links TRBV24-1 with TRBJ1-2, with D uncertain. The CDR3 has 14 residues. The V end lost 2 bases, the J end lost 4 bases, and 10 bases lay between the germline ends. From germline, CDR1 is KGHDR and CDR2 SFDVKD. The DNA for the CDR3 is TGTGCCACCAGTGATTCTAGGACTCGCTATGGCTACACCTTC. Translating it yields CATSDSRTRYGYTF.

This clonotype was seen repeatedly, ten times or more. The CDR3 sequence: CSARDFTGPSPNEQFF. Here the CDR3 DNA reads TGCAGTGCTAGAGATTTTACTGGGCCTTCCCCCAATGAGCAGTTCTTC. The rearrangement joins TRBV20-1 to TRBJ2-1; D remains ambiguous. Germline CDR1 DFQATT, CDR2 SNEGSKA (reference sequence). CDR3 length: 16 amino acids. Trimming left V 0 bases short and J 6 bases short, with 18 bases between.

In this sample, this clonotype turned up many times. The gene calls are TRBV20-1 and TRBJ1-2; D is unresolved. This CDR3 spans 11 amino acids. V lost 5 bases and J lost 7, with 11 bases in between. Germline CDR1 reads DFQATT; CDR2 reads SNEGSKA (reference sequence). In nucleotides, the CDR3 is TGCAGTGCTCAGTACGACGGTGGCTACACCTTC. Translated: CSAQYDGGYTF.

This clonotype has ten or more counts. The genes are TRBV20-1 and TRBJ1-2, with D uncertain. This CDR3 has 12 amino acids. Per the germline V gene, CDR1 is DFQATT and CDR2 is SNEGSKA (reference sequence). CDR3 sequence reads: CSPGGVHYGYTF. Here the CDR3 DNA reads TGCAGCCCCGGTGGGGTGCACTATGGCTACACCTTC.

A few counts support this clonotype. The V call is TRBV19, the J call TRBJ1-6, with D perhaps TRBD1 (5 bases). From germline, CDR1 is LNHDA and CDR2 SQIVND (reference sequence). The CDR3 is 18 amino acids. Between the trimmed V and J ends, which lost 4 bases and 5 bases, there was a span of 21 bases. DNA of the CDR3: TGTGCCAGTAGTACACCCAAGGAGGGACCGAGGGATAATTCACCCCTCCACTTT. Translating gives CASSTPKEGPRDNSPLHF. Supplemented by reference TRBV19 and TRBJ1-6, the full variable domain reads DGGITQSPKYLFRKEGQNVTLSCEQNLNHDAMYWYRQDPGQGLRLIYYSQIVNDFQKGDIAEGYSVSREKKESFPLTVTSAQKNPTAFYLCASSTPKEGPRDNSPLHFGNGTRLTVT.

V usage is TRBV29-1 and J usage is TRBJ2-2; a weak D match, TRBD1 (6 bases). Looked up from germline, CDR1 is SQVTM and CDR2 is ANQGSEA. The CDR3 is 14 residues long. V lost 7 bases, J lost 4 bases, and 16 bases lay in between. CDR3 bases: TGCAGCGCTCGACCCGGGACACGCACCGGGGAGCTGTTTTTT. Encoded protein: CSARPGTRTGELFF.

The chain employs TRBV4-1 and TRBJ1-2, with a weak D call TRBD1 (5 bases). Trimming left V 6 bases short and J 7 bases short, with 12 bases between. Germline V gene sequence: CDR1 MGHRA, CDR2 YSYEKL. The CDR3 loop spans 12 amino acids. The CDR3 reads CASSTGLSGYTF. CDR3 in DNA: TGCGCCAGCAGTACAGGTCTCTCTGGCTACACCTTC.

In the case of this clonotype: A read error may explain this, as a much larger clone is one base away. Since no conserved phenylalanine or tryptophan closes the CDR3, a read error is the likely cause. J is TRBJ2-3 and V is TRBV20-1, with D unclear. CDR3 length equals 13 residues. Germline CDR1 is DFQATT and CDR2 is SNEGSKA (reference sequence). Trimming pared 6 bases from V and 2 bases from J, leaving 12 bases between. The CDR3 region is CSADKGYTDTQYS. The CDR3 nucleotides are TGCAGTGCCGACAAAGGGTACACAGATACGCAGTATTCT.

In its sample, this clonotype was seen a few times. V usage is TRBV2 and J usage is TRBJ1-5; D remains ambiguous. The V gene lost 4 bases and the J gene lost 7 bases, with 14 bases spanning the gap. The CDR3 runs 14 residues. Germline V lookup: CDR1 SNHLY, CDR2 FYNNEI. The CDR3 reads CASSVGRPEQPQHF. CDR3 coding DNA: TGTGCCAGCAGTGTCGGCAGGCCTGAGCAGCCCCAGCATTTT.

The rearrangement joins TRBV11-2 to TRBJ2-1; TRBD2 matches 15 bases. Looked up from germline, CDR1 is SGHAT and CDR2 is FQNNGV. The CDR3 contains 15 residues. Unmatched junction bases numbered 5, after V lost 8 bases and J lost 6 bases. CDR3 coding DNA: TGTGCCAGCTCTGGGACTAGCGGGGGGACCAATGAGCAGTTCTTC. This encodes CASSGTSGGTNEQFF.

This clonotype was seen ten or more times. V and J are TRBV6-5 and TRBJ1-2; no clear D gene. The CDR3 length is 14 residues. Germline CDR1 MNHEY, CDR2 SVGAGI. Trimming stripped 0 bases from V and 8 bases from J, with 13 bases between. The CDR3 reads CASSYSWSSNGYTF. The CDR3 coding sequence is TGTGCCAGCAGTTACTCGTGGAGCTCTAACGGCTACACCTTC.

The V call is TRBV6-9, the J call TRBJ2-7; 9 bases map to TRBD1. This CDR3 has 15 amino acids. Germline CDR1 reads MNHGY; CDR2 reads SVAAGI. Trimming at V came to 4 bases and at J to 6 bases, leaving 10 bases not matched to a gene. CDR3 protein: CASSSSGTGRGEQYF. CDR3 nucleotides: TGTGCCAGCAGTTCATCCGGGACAGGGAGGGGCGAGCAGTACTTC.

This clonotype was seen many times. This rearrangement joins TRBV2 to TRBJ2-7; D unclear. The V gene's germline CDR1 is SNHLY and CDR2 FYNNEI. Trimming removed 10 bases at V and 1 base at J, with 20 bases between. This CDR3 contains 15 residues. CDR3 region: CAIPNRTACSYEQYF. For the CDR3, the DNA is TGTGCCATCCCAAATCGGACCGCCTGTTCCTACGAGCAGTACTTC.

Many counts were recorded for this clonotype. The gene calls are TRBV5-1 and TRBJ1-1, with no clear D. This CDR3 has 14 residues. Per germline, CDR1 SGHRS and CDR2 YFSETQ. V dropped 0 bases and J dropped 4 bases, with 10 bases sitting between them. For the CDR3, the DNA is TGCGCCAGCAGCTTGGGACGGCTGGGCACTGAAGCTTTCTTT. Its translation is CASSLGRLGTEAFF.

The genes are TRBV29-1 and TRBJ2-7, with TRBD2 identical over 9 bases. The J segment lost 9 bases and the V segment lost 6 bases, leaving 12 bases of the junction unmatched. The CDR3 is made up of 13 amino acids. The germline CDR1 and CDR2 sequences are SQVTM and ANQGSEA. The CDR3 reads CSVQASGTFLQYF. CDR3 DNA sequence: TGCAGCGTCCAAGCTAGCGGGACGTTCTTGCAGTACTTC.

This clonotype was picked up many times. V and J are TRBV7-9 and TRBJ2-3; perhaps TRBD1 as D (6 bases). The ends were cut back, 5 bases at V and 0 bases at J, with 9 bases in the middle. Per the germline V gene, CDR1 is SEHNR and CDR2 is FQNEAQ (reference sequence). This CDR3 region has 14 residues. The CDR3: CASSEGDSTDTQYF. Written as DNA, the CDR3 is TGTGCCAGCAGCGAGGGGGACAGCACAGATACGCAGTATTTT.

This clonotype appeared many times. The chain uses TRBV12-3 or TRBV12-4 and TRBJ2-7; 12 bases agree with TRBD1. Trimming took 5 bases from V and 0 from J; bases not matched to a gene: 5. The CDR3 consists of 16 residues. This CDR3 is CASSRGGQGASYEQYF. The CDR3 DNA reads TGTGCCAGCAGTCGTGGGGGACAGGGGGCCTCCTACGAGCAGTACTTC.

As regards this clonotype: A far bigger clonotype differs at one base, so this is likely a read error. The rearrangement joins TRBV6-2 or TRBV6-3 to TRBJ2-7; 8 bases line up with TRBD1. The germline V gene has CDR1 MNHEY and CDR2 SVGEGT. CDR3 length equals 14 residues. The CDR3 sequence: CASSRQGNSYEQCF. The CDR3 DNA is TGTGCCAGCAGCCGACAGGGGAACTCCTACGAGCAGTGCTTC.

This clonotype has more than one count but fewer than ten. This chain joins TRBV6-1 and TRBJ1-2; D unresolved. CDR3 length equals 13 residues. With 4 bases removed from V and 6 bases from J, the gap between germline ends came to 12 bases. CDR1 is MNHNS, CDR2 SASEGT, per germline. The CDR3 sequence: CASSGAGSHGYTF. The CDR3 bases are TGTGCCAGCAGTGGGGCAGGTAGCCATGGCTACACCTTC.

This clonotype was picked up many times. CDR3 in DNA: TGCGCCAGCAGCTTCCGGACTAGCGGGGTTGACAATGAGCAGTTCTTC. Translated: CASSFRTSGVDNEQFF. The chain uses TRBV5-1 and TRBJ2-1, with 12 bases aligning to TRBD2. The CDR3 totals 16 residues. Germline values: CDR1 SGHRS, CDR2 YFSETQ. Trimming at V came to 2 bases and at J to 5 bases, leaving 5 bases not matched to a gene.

This clonotype has at least ten counts. The rearrangement joins TRBV7-2 to TRBJ2-2, with D unresolved. The CDR3 consists of 14 residues. With 2 bases removed from V and 1 base from J, the gap between germline ends came to 5 bases. Germline-derived CDR1 and CDR2 are SGHTA and FQGNSA. The CDR3 here is CASSLTLNTGELFF. CDR3 DNA: TGTGCCAGCAGCTTAACACTGAACACCGGGGAGCTGTTTTTT.

This chain links TRBV6-4 with TRBJ2-7, with a possible D match to TRBD1 (5 bases). Germline assignment: CDR1 MRHNA and CDR2 SNTAGT. V was clipped by 0 bases and J by 7 bases, with 16 bases between them. The CDR3 has 15 amino acids. The CDR3 region has the DNA TGTGCCAGCAGTGACTCAGGACAAGCTTACAATGAGCAGTACTTC. Amino acid sequence: CASSDSGQAYNEQYF.

In this sample, this clonotype turned up a few times. CDR3 in amino acids: CASSEPRGVNTDTQYF. For the CDR3, the DNA is TGTGCCAGCAGTGAGCCAAGGGGGGTCAACACAGATACGCAGTATTTT. This chain joins TRBV25-1 and TRBJ2-3, with D tentatively TRBD1 or TRBD2 (6 bases each). Trimming shortened V by 3 bases and J by 2 bases, and 15 bases separated the two germline ends. Looked up from germline, CDR1 is MGHDK and CDR2 is SYGVNS. The CDR3 totals 16 residues.